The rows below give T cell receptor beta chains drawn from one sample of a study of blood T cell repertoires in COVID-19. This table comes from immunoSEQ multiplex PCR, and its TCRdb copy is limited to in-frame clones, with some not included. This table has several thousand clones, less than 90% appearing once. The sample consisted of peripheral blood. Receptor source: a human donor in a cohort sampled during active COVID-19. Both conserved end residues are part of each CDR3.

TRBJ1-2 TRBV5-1 CASSLGQGGGYTF
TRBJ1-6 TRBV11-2 CASTRQVYSPLHF
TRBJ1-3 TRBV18 CASSSDRARNTIYF
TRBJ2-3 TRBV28 CASSLKRWDRGRLTDTQYF
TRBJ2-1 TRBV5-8 CASSLAITSSSYNEQFF
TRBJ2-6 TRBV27 CASSLDLGTGFSGANVLTF
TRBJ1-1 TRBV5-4 CASSPDRGHLEAFF
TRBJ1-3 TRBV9 CASSNGHTSGNTIYF
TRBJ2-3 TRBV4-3 CASSQGGGAGSADTQYF
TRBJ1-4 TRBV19 CATRQGTNEKLFF
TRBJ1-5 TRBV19 CASSLLDRGLGNQPQHF
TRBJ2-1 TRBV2 CASSTEEEGSEQFF
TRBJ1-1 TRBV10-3 CAISEGQALNTEAFF
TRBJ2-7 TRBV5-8 CASRRRLADSYEQYF
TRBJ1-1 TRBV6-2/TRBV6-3 CASSAQLGSSNTEAFF
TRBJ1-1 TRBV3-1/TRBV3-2 CASSHNRDTEAFF
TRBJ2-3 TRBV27 CASSFFADTQYF
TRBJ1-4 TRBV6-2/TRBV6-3 CASSPTTKKLFF
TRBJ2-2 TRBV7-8 CASSPRGLGGELFF
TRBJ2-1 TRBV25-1 CASSADRGHYNEQFF
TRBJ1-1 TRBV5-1 CASSAKGGARDTEAFF
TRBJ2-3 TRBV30 CAWSLGQLSTDTQYF
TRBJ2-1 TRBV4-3 CASSQLGEGYNEQFF
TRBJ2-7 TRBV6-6 CASAGIPYEQYF
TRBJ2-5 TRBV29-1 CSVGMLREETQYF
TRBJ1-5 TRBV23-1 CASSPETVNQPQHF
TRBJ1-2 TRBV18 CASSRGGTVANYGYTF